This TCR beta chain was identified during a study of blood T cell repertoires in COVID-19 (dated by TCRdb to between 2020 and 2021). Context from the whole study: Samples covering the acute and convalescent phases of COVID-19 were provided by collaborators in the United States, Italy and Spain. The prospective study material was composed of cDNA or gDNA derived from T cells, B-cell-depleted T cells, or PBMCs. Subjects who had been exposed to COVID-19, were actively infected with it, or had recovered from it provided the deeply sampled blood TCRbeta repertoires that made up the dataset. The repertoires were made available in a free public database intended to serve as a resource for research on the immune response to SARS-CoV-2. The samples were drawn from the first 160 participants of the ongoing ImmuneRACE study and from 1,254 subjects provided by 6 global collaborators. A de-identified subject ID, COVID-19 status, age in years and sex were almost always included in the sample metadata. HLA class I and class II types, where available, came from metadata supplied by the sample provider rather than from assay-based typing. The investigation overall reported the following: Clinical and demographic metadata were provided uncurated, with the amount varying by source and participant.

Each collaborating institution followed its own protocols to collect whole blood in K2EDTA tubes. For TCRbeta analysis, collaborators shipped samples as frozen whole blood, isolated PBMCs, or DNA extracted from either of those sample types. The CDR1 and CDR2 encoded by the germline V gene are SGHAT and FQNNGV. The junction shows trimming of 3 bases on V and 1 base on J, and the gene matches do not reach 10 bases of it. There are 17 amino acids in the CDR3, from cysteine to phenylalanine inclusive. Only the CDR3 DNA stays, 51 bases, in frame from base 1. TCRbeta CDR3 regions were amplified from genomic DNA by means of the immunoSEQ Assay, a bias-controlled multiplex PCR. The authors' analysis ran thus. The number of nucleated cells in each sample was estimated by amplification of reference gene primers within the assay. Sequence reads were collapsed and filtered to measure the absolute abundance of every unique TCRbeta CDR3 rearrangement. For each sample, productive Simpson clonality was calculated as the square root of Simpson's diversity index across productive rearrangements. Held by TCRdb, this immuneACCESS table contains in-frame sequences only and omits some clones. Under half of the omission traces to an unresolved V gene where checked; the cause of the rest is unknown. V, J and clone size derive from that table, while D and trimming were established from the DNA sequence. The sample records 380,000 or so clones, roughly four fifths of which are singletons. Clones ranked in the top ten supply roughly 1.2% of the sample.

As regards this clone: Its target antigen remains unknown. One base away there is no much larger clone; base qualities are not given.

The chain uses TRBV11-2 and TRBJ1-2, with 8 bases matching TRBD1. The source of this sequence is a human donor with acute or convalescent COVID-19. The donor label of this sample is uncertain. Input material: peripheral blood. The CDR3 protein is CASSFLSTGAINYGYTF. At the DNA level, the sequence is TGTGCCAGCAGCTTTCTCTCGACAGGGGCGATTAACTATGGCTACACCTTC.